Presented here are 12 T cell receptor beta chains from one specimen sequenced in a study of cytomegalovirus exposure and HLA in healthy donors. PCR used 60 Vbeta primers and 13 Jbeta primers. The table came from immunoSEQ multiplex PCR; TCRdb's copy has only in-frame clones and leaves some out. The table includes fewer than 200,000 clones, roughly four fifths detected once. The sample comprised PBMCs. Receptors originate from a man over 45 in good health and CMV-seropositive.

This chain links TRBV28 with TRBJ2-4; 11 bases fit TRBD2. Germline V gene lookup returns CDR1 MDHEN and CDR2 SYDVKM. V was clipped by 6 bases and J by 7 bases; unmatched bases: 5. The CDR3 is made up of 14 amino acids. In DNA form, the CDR3 reads TGTGCCAGCAGCGTAGCGGGGGGGCTGAACATTCAGTACTTC. Translating it yields CASSVAGGLNIQYF.

A few counts support this clone. The chain couples TRBV28 to TRBJ2-2; maybe TRBD2 (5 bases). CDR1 MDHEN and CDR2 SYDVKM come from the germline V gene. The CDR3 has 14 amino acids. Trimming removed 10 bases from V and 2 bases from J, with 14 bases in between. The DNA for the CDR3 is TGTGCCACCCCGAGGGCAGCTAACACCGGGGAGCTGTTTTTT. It codes for CATPRAANTGELFF. Using reference TRBV28 and TRBJ2-2 for the parts outside the CDR3, the full variable domain is DVKVTQSSRYLVKRTGEKVFLECVQDMDHENMFWYRQDPGLGLRLIYFSYDVKMKEKGDIPEGYSVSREKKERFSLILESASTNQTSMYLCATPRAANTGELFFGEGSRLTVL.

The chain joins TRBV7-6 to TRBJ1-2; D is uncertain. Per germline, CDR1 SGHVS and CDR2 FNYEAQ. V was pared by 1 base and J by 6 bases, with 12 bases between. The CDR3 runs 14 residues. The CDR3 region is CASSLEGGLDGYTF. The CDR3 bases are TGTGCCAGCAGCTTAGAAGGAGGGTTGGATGGCTACACCTTC.

This clone was counted a few times. This chain links TRBV7-2 with TRBJ1-2; 7 nucleotides align to TRBD1. This CDR3 has 14 amino acids. The V gene's germline CDR1 is SGHTA and CDR2 FQGNSA. J gave up 4 bases and V 5 bases, and 7 bases lay outside the gene matches. Written as DNA, the CDR3 is TGTGCCAGCAGCCAGTACCGGGACAGCTATGGCTACACCTTC. This translates into CASSQYRDSYGYTF. Full variable domain (outside the CDR3, taken from reference TRBV7-2 and TRBJ1-2): GAGVSQSPSNKVTEKGKDVELRCDPISGHTALYWYRQSLGQGLEFLIYFQGNSAPDKSGLPSDRFSAERTGGSVSTLTIQRTQQEDSAVYLCASSQYRDSYGYTFGSGTRLTVV.

Of note for this clone: At the DNA level, this CDR3 is encoded by other sequences in the same sample as well. The rearrangement links TRBV7-9 to TRBJ1-6, with 7 bases lining up with TRBD1. Losses at the gene ends were 2 bases for V and 8 bases for J; bases not matched to a gene: 3. Germline V CDR1 and CDR2: SEHNR, FQNEAQ (reference sequence). This CDR3 is 14 amino acids long. CDR3 DNA: TGTGCCAGCAGCTTACAGGGGGTCGATTCACCCCTCCACTTT. This gives the protein CASSLQGVDSPLHF.

This sequence joins TRBV6-6 and TRBJ2-1; tentatively, D is TRBD1 (6 bases). Germline assignment: CDR1 MNHNY and CDR2 SVGAGI (reference sequence). CDR3 length equals 13 residues. Trimming took off 5 bases at V and 8 bases at J, with 13 bases between the two ends. This CDR3 is CASSNGQSHEQFF. The DNA for the CDR3 is TGTGCCAGCAGTAACGGACAGTCCCATGAGCAGTTCTTC.

The chain has TRBV7-2 and TRBJ2-3; tentative D call: TRBD2 (6 bases). Between the trimmed V and J ends, which lost 5 bases and 2 bases, there was a span of 17 bases. The germline V gene encodes CDR1 SGHTA and CDR2 FQGNSA. The CDR3 is 16 amino acids. CDR3 DNA sequence: TGTGCCAGCAGCCCCGTCAGCGGGCCCTCCACAGATACGCAGTATTTT. It yields the protein CASSPVSGPSTDTQYF.

This clone was observed a few times. This sequence joins TRBV6-1 and TRBJ2-7; 8 bases line up with TRBD1. The CDR3 is made up of 13 amino acids. Trimming at V came to 9 bases and at J to 5 bases, leaving 9 bases not matched to a gene. Germline V gives CDR1 MNHNS, CDR2 SASEGT. CDR3 nucleotide sequence: TGTGCCAGTCGGGCCAGGGGGCTCGACGAGCAGTACTTC. Translation: CASRARGLDEQYF.

The chain couples TRBV29-1 to TRBJ2-2, with D possibly TRBD1 on 6 matching bases. Trimming removed 2 bases from V and 5 bases from J, with 15 bases in between. The germline V gene has CDR1 SQVTM and CDR2 ANQGSEA. This CDR3 is built from 15 residues. Here the CDR3 reads CSVELRGVGTGELFF. The CDR3 DNA reads as TGCAGCGTTGAACTCAGGGGAGTGGGTACCGGGGAGCTGTTTTTT.

In its sample, this clone was seen once. The chain joins TRBV6-5 to TRBJ1-5; 9 nucleotides line up with TRBD1. The CDR3 has 14 residues. V was clipped by 6 bases and J by 5 bases; unmatched bases: 5. CDR1 and CDR2 (germline): MNHEY, SVGAGI. As DNA, the CDR3 is TGTGCCAGCAGAGGACAGGGGAGAGATCAGCCCCAGCATTTT. This sequence encodes CASRGQGRDQPQHF.

The rearrangement joins TRBV7-2 to TRBJ1-4; D might be TRBD1 (6 bases). The CDR3 has 12 amino acids. Deletions cut 5 bases from V and 7 bases from J, with 8 bases between. Germline V gives CDR1 SGHTA, CDR2 FQGNSA. This CDR3 is CASSGTSEKLFF. The CDR3 nucleotides read TGTGCCAGCAGCGGGACATCTGAAAAACTGTTTTTT. Full variable domain (outside the CDR3, taken from reference TRBV7-2 and TRBJ1-4): GAGVSQSPSNKVTEKGKDVELRCDPISGHTALYWYRQSLGQGLEFLIYFQGNSAPDKSGLPSDRFSAERTGGSVSTLTIQRTQQEDSAVYLCASSGTSEKLFFGSGTQLSVL.

The genes are TRBV9 and TRBJ2-2, with D maybe TRBD2 (6 bases). Germline V lookup: CDR1 SGDLS, CDR2 YYNGEE. The V gene lost 4 bases and the J gene lost 8 bases, with 24 bases spanning the gap. The CDR3 length is 17 residues. CDR3 sequence: CASSQKSKKIAVGELFF. In DNA, the CDR3 is TGTGCCAGCAGCCAGAAGAGTAAGAAAATAGCGGTTGGGGAGCTGTTTTTT.